Sequencing of this T cell receptor beta chain was carried out in a study of cytomegalovirus exposure and HLA in healthy donors. Overall study results and limits: Most TCR sequences were uncommon, yet certain public TCRs appeared in many donors. As confirmed in vitro, a few CMV-associated chains were specific for CMV antigens. According to reports, the classifier identified cytomegalovirus status with high specificity and sensitivity.

The table came from immunoSEQ multiplex PCR; TCRdb's copy has only in-frame clones and leaves some out. The sample shows about 57,000 clones, roughly nine tenths of them seen only once. Turning to this clone: Its antigen is as yet unknown.

The CDR3 length is 15 residues. CDR1 and CDR2 (germline): SGHRS, YFSETQ. V was shortened by 5 bases and J by 3 bases, with 17 bases between the two germline ends. Sequencing input: PBMCs. The receptor was isolated from a woman younger than 35 in good health and CMV-seronegative. The V gene is TRBV5-1, the J gene TRBJ2-5, with a tentative D call TRBD2 (7 bases). CDR3 DNA sequence: TGCGCCAGCAGTCAAAGGAGGGGGAGGGAAGAGACCCAGTACTTC. It translates to CASSQRRGREETQYF.